This T cell receptor beta chain was sequenced for a study of cytomegalovirus exposure and HLA in healthy donors. Study results and caveats: Sequencing artifact likely explains a cluster of highly shared sequence variants. An analysis was carried out at a later point. It showed that HLA-associated TCR beta chains were more clonally expanded than equally common non-associated chains.

A word on this clone: Its antigen is not known.

The CDR3 totals 14 residues. Germline CDR1 MDHEN, CDR2 SYDVKM. The PCR made use of 60 Vbeta and 13 Jbeta primers. As handled by the study authors: A later analysis tallied 65 million to 85 million unique TCR beta chains, some 12 million of them shared. The method was immunoSEQ multiplex PCR; TCRdb's version includes in-frame clones alone and lacks a portion of them. The D gene and trimming were derived from the DNA, and the V and J assignments and clone size from that table. The sample has about 120,000 clones; the top ten hold less than 4.5%. The sequenced sample consisted of PBMCs. This receptor was identified in a man between 18 and 29 years old in good health and CMV-seronegative. The rearrangement links TRBV28 to TRBJ2-5, with 8 bases that match TRBD1. The J call may be mistaken, given a closer DNA end match to TRBJ2-7. The CDR3 DNA reads as TGTGCCAGCAGTCTTACAGGGGGACCGTACGAGCAGTACTTC. It specifies CASSLTGGPYEQYF.